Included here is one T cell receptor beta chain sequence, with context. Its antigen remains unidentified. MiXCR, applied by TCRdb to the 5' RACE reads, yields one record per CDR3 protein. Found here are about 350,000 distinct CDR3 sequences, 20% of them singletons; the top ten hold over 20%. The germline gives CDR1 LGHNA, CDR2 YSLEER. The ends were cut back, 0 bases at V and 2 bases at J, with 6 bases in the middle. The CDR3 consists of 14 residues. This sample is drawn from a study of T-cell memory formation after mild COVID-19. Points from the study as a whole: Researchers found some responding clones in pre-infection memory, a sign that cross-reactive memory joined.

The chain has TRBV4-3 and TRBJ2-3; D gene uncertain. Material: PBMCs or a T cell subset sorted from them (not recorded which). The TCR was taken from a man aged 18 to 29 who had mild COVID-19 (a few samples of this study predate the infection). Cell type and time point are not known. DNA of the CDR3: TGCGCCAGCAGCCAAGATCTGACCACAGATACGCAGTATTTT. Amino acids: CASSQDLTTDTQYF.